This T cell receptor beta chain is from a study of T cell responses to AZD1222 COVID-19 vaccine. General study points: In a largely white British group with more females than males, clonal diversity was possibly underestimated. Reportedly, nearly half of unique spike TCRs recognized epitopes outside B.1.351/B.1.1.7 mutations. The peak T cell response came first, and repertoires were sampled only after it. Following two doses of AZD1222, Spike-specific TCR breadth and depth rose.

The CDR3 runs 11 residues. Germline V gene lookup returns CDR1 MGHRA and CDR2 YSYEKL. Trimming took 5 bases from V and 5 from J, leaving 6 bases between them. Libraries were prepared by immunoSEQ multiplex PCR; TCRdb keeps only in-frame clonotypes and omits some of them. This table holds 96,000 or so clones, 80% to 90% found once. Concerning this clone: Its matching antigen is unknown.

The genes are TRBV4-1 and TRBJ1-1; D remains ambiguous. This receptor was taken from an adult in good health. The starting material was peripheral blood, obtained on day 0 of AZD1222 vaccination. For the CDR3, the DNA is TGCGCCAGCAGCTTGGGAACTGAAGCTTTCTTT. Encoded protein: CASSLGTEAFF.